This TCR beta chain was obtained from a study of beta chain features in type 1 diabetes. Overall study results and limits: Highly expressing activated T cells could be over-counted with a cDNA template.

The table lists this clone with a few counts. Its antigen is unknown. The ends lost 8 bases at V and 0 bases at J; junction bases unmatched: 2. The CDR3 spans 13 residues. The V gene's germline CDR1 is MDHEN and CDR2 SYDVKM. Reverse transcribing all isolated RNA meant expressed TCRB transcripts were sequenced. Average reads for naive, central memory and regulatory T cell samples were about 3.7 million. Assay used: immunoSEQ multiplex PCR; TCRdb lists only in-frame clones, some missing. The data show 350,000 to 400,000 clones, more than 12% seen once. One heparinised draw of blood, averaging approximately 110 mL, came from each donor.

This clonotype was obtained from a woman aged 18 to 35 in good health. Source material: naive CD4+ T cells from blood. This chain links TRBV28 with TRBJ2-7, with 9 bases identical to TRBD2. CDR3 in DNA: TGTGCCAGCGGGACTAGCTCCTCCTACGAGCAGTACTTC. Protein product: CASGTSSSYEQYF.